The clone carrying this T cell receptor beta chain was counted a few times. These data belong to a study of CD8 T cells in ankylosing spondylitis. CDR1 and CDR2 from the germline V gene are DFQATT and SNEGSKA (reference sequence). Trimming removed 0 bases from V and 1 base from J, with 3 bases in between. The CDR3 loop spans 12 amino acids. From the 5' RACE reads, TCRdb called clonotypes with MiXCR, one entry per CDR3 protein. There are approximately 300,000 distinct CDR3 sequences in the sample; about a fifth occur only once, and roughly 3.4% lies in the top ten. The V gene is TRBV20-1, the J gene TRBJ1-1, with D unclear. The specimen sequenced was blood, either unsorted or a sorted T cell fraction (not recorded which). The TCR originated in a female donor with ankylosing spondylitis or in good health (not recorded which). The CDR3 is CSAREQNTEAFF. The CDR3, as DNA: TGCAGTGCTAGAGAACAGAACACTGAAGCTTTCTTT.